This T cell receptor beta chain was identified in a study of cytomegalovirus exposure and HLA in healthy donors. The overall study: HLA-typed donors were the source of around 85 million unique TCRs held in an early data release.

PCR used 60 Vbeta primers and 13 Jbeta primers. Assay used: immunoSEQ multiplex PCR; TCRdb lists only in-frame clones, some missing. The sample lists tens of thousands of clones, more than 75% occurring once. V was cut by 1 base and J by 7 bases, with 17 bases left in between. The CDR3 is made up of 16 amino acids. Germline CDR1 reads SGHVS; CDR2 reads FNYEAQ. This TCR was sampled from a young man in good health and CMV-seronegative. Sequencing was done on a sample of PBMCs. The chain couples TRBV7-6 to TRBJ2-1, with D possibly matching TRBD2 (6 bases). The CDR3 DNA follows: TGTGCCAGCAGCTTAGTGGACGGACTACCTTCTAATGAGCAGTTCTTC. This translates into CASSLVDGLPSNEQFF.